These T cell receptor beta chains were read from a single sample in a study of PD-1 blockade in classical Hodgkin lymphoma. The table came from immunoSEQ multiplex PCR; TCRdb's copy has only in-frame clones and leaves some out. The data hold approximately 20,000 clones, with 85% to 90% observed a single time. The source material was CD4+ T cells from blood. Every receptor here comes from a human donor with classical Hodgkin lymphoma. The CDR3 runs from the conserved cysteine through the conserved F or W. D genes are given only for firm matches. A row's size may be missing; if present it is once, few, many or a size class.

J gene,clone size,V gene,D gene,CDR3 DNA,CDR3 protein
TRBJ1-1,-,TRBV9,-,TGTGCCAGCAGCTCTACGGAAAGGATGAACACTGAAGCTTTCTTT,CASSSTERMNTEAFF
TRBJ1-5,-,TRBV2,-,TGTGCCAGCAGCCTAGGACGGTCAAATCAGCCCCAGCATTTT,CASSLGRSNQPQHF
TRBJ1-2,few,TRBV6-5,TRBD1,TGTGCCAGCAGTACAGGGGGGAGGGGCTACACCTTC,CASSTGGRGYTF
TRBJ1-5,few,TRBV6-4,-,TGTGCCAGCAGTGAGGGGAGTAATCAGCCCCAGCATTTT,CASSEGSNQPQHF
TRBJ1-5,-,TRBV18,-,TGTGCCAGCTCACCGTCGGGACAAGCTAGCAATCAGCCCCAGCATTTT,CASSPSGQASNQPQHF
TRBJ1-4,-,TRBV29-1,-,TGCAGCGTTGCGGCAGGGGATGAAAAACTGTTTTTT,CSVAAGDEKLFF
TRBJ1-6,once,TRBV27,-,TGTGCCAGCAGTTTAAGGGTCGGCAATTCACCCCTCCACTTT,CASSLRVGNSPLHF
TRBJ2-1,-,TRBV30,-,TGTGCCTGGAGTCGTCGATCGACGGGAGTGGATGAGCAGTTCTTC,CAWSRRSTGVDEQFF
TRBJ2-3,-,TRBV20-1,-,TGCAGTGCTCGACTAGTAGATACGCAGTATTTT,CSARLVDTQYF
TRBJ1-2,-,TRBV11-3,-,TGTGCCAGCAGCTCTGCGGGTGACTATGGCTACACCTTC,CASSSAGDYGYTF
TRBJ1-3,-,TRBV6-6,TRBD1,TGTGCCAGCAGTTACCCACAGGGGGCTAAGAGAAACACCATATATTTT,CASSYPQGAKRNTIYF
TRBJ1-5,-,TRBV7-2,-,TGTGCCAGCAGCCCCGGAGGGGTCGGCAATCAGCCCCAGCATTTT,CASSPGGVGNQPQHF
TRBJ1-1,-,TRBV19,-,TGTGCCAGTAGTATTAACAGGATGAGGAACACTGAAGCTTTCTTT,CASSINRMRNTEAFF
TRBJ1-6,few,TRBV30,-,TGTGCCTGGATGTGGCGTAATTCACCCCTCCACTTT,CAWMWRNSPLHF
TRBJ2-1,-,TRBV6-6,TRBD2,TGTGCCAGCACTAGCGGGCCATACAATGAGCAGTTCTTC,CASTSGPYNEQFF
TRBJ1-2,-,TRBV28,TRBD1,TGTGCCAGCACCCCCCCAGGAGGGGGCGACTATGGCTACACCTTC,CASTPPGGGDYGYTF
TRBJ2-7,-,TRBV7-9,TRBD1,TGTGCCAGCAGCTCCCAGGGGGCTTACGAGCAGTACTTC,CASSSQGAYEQYF
TRBJ2-1,-,TRBV19,-,TGTGCCAGCAACAGGGATGGGAATTCCTACAATGAGCAGTTCTTC,CASNRDGNSYNEQFF
TRBJ2-1,-,TRBV10-3,TRBD1,TGTGCCATCAGTGAGCACGGGACAGACGGTGAGCAGTTCTTC,CAISEHGTDGEQFF
TRBJ1-4,-,TRBV10-3,-,TGTGCCAGCCGAGGCGGGGCAACTAATGAAAAACTGTTTTTT,CASRGGATNEKLFF
TRBJ1-1,-,TRBV6-9,TRBD1,TGTGCCAGCAGTACTACAGGGGATGCTTTCTTT,CASSTTGDAFF
TRBJ1-4,-,TRBV28,-,TGTGCCAGCAACGGCGACACCAGTCATAATGAAAAACTGTTTTTT,CASNGDTSHNEKLFF
TRBJ2-1,-,TRBV30,-,TGTGCCTGGAGTAGGGGAAATGAGCAGTTCTTC,CAWSRGNEQFF
TRBJ2-1,-,TRBV6-5,TRBD2,TGTGCCAGCAGTTACTTAGGACAGACTAGCGCCGAGTTCTTC,CASSYLGQTSAEFF
TRBJ2-1,-,TRBV5-4,TRBD2,TGTGCCAGCAGCCAGACTAGCGATGAGCAGTTCTTC,CASSQTSDEQFF
TRBJ2-5,-,TRBV6-5,-,TGTGCCAGCAGTTACATGAAGACCCAGTACTTC,CASSYMKTQYF
TRBJ1-2,-,TRBV19,-,TGTGCCAGTAGGGGGTACAGGGAAAACTATGGCTACACCTTC,CASRGYRENYGYTF
TRBJ1-2,-,TRBV28,TRBD1,TGTGCCAGCAGTCCGAGACAGGGGCTGGGGCTCGGTGGCTACACCTTC,CASSPRQGLGLGGYTF
TRBJ2-2,-,TRBV6-6,-,TGTGCCAGCGCATCCGGGACGCAGCGAGTTAGGGAGCTGTTTTTT,CASASGTQRVRELFF
TRBJ1-3,once,TRBV28,-,TGTGCCAGCAGTCCCCCCGGATCAGCGCGCACCATATATTTT,CASSPPGSARTIYF
TRBJ1-6,-,TRBV5-4,TRBD1,TGTGCCAGCAGCTCCGAGACAGGGAGGTATTCACCCCTCCACTTT,CASSSETGRYSPLHF
TRBJ2-5,once,TRBV9,-,TGTGCCAGCAGCGTCCGGGACACCCAAGAGACCCAGTACTTC,CASSVRDTQETQYF
TRBJ2-1,once,TRBV25-1,TRBD1,TGTGCCAGCAGTGAATCAAACAGGGGAATCGGTGAGCAGTTCTTC,CASSESNRGIGEQFF
TRBJ1-2,-,TRBV28,-,TGTGCCAGCAGTTTACTTGGAGAGGGCAGAAACTATGGCTACACCTTC,CASSLLGEGRNYGYTF
TRBJ1-1,-,TRBV18,-,TGTGCCAGCTCACCCCTCGACAGCGGGATGAACACTGAAGCTTTCTTT,CASSPLDSGMNTEAFF
TRBJ2-1,-,TRBV5-4,-,TGTGCCAGCAGTTCAGGGGGGGGAAGCTCCTACAATGAGCAGTTCTTC,CASSSGGGSSYNEQFF
TRBJ1-1,-,TRBV7-3,-,TGTGCCAGCAGCCGAAAGAGGGACACTGAAGCTTTCTTT,CASSRKRDTEAFF
TRBJ1-5,few,TRBV7-2,TRBD1,TGTGCCAGCAGCCCGTCAGGGGGGAATCAGCCCCAGCATTTT,CASSPSGGNQPQHF
TRBJ2-2,-,TRBV6-1,TRBD2,TGTGCCACGGGGACTAGCGGGAACACCGGGGAGCTGTTTTTT,CATGTSGNTGELFF
TRBJ2-7,-,TRBV7-9,TRBD1,TGTGCCAGCAATTCGGGGGGACAGGGCACCTACGAGCAGTACTTC,CASNSGGQGTYEQYF
TRBJ1-2,-,TRBV5-1,-,TGCGCCAGCAGCTGGGGACTCCCGGAGGATGGCTACACCTTC,CASSWGLPEDGYTF
TRBJ2-3,once,TRBV11-2,-,TGTGCCAGCAGCTTTAGGACAGAGGTAGATACGCAGTATTTT,CASSFRTEVDTQYF
TRBJ2-3,-,TRBV11-3,-,TGTGCCAGCAGCTTAGAGTGGAGGGCCCAGGATACGCAGTATTTT,CASSLEWRAQDTQYF
TRBJ2-5,once,TRBV4-3,-,TGCGCCAGCAGCCAAGAGAGAGGATTGCAGACCCAGTACTTC,CASSQERGLQTQYF
TRBJ1-5,-,TRBV6-5,TRBD1,TGTGCCAGCAGTCCCATACAGGGGTCGAATCAGCCCCAGCATTTT,CASSPIQGSNQPQHF
TRBJ2-2,-,TRBV5-1,-,TGCGCCAGCAGCTTGAGTGGGGGAGTCACCGGGGAGCTGTTTTTT,CASSLSGGVTGELFF
TRBJ1-5,once,TRBV27,-,TGTGCCAGCAGTTTAGAGGGTGCCCGGGGCCAGCCCCAGCATTTT,CASSLEGARGQPQHF
TRBJ2-1,-,TRBV7-8,-,TGTGCCAGCAGCCTACGTGGTCGGGTGGGAGGAGGCAATGAGCAGTTCTTC,CASSLRGRVGGGNEQFF
TRBJ1-2,-,TRBV5-1,TRBD1,TGCGCCAGCAGCAGCGGGACAGGTCCTTATGGCTACACCTTC,CASSSGTGPYGYTF
TRBJ2-5,-,TRBV11-3,TRBD2,TGTGCCAGCAGCCACGGGACTAGCGGTGCCCAAGAGACCCAGTACTTC,CASSHGTSGAQETQYF
TRBJ2-5,-,TRBV7-2,-,TGTGCCAGCAGCTCTAGGCGGGCCCAAGAGACCCAGTACTTC,CASSSRRAQETQYF
TRBJ1-1,-,TRBV7-9,-,TGTGCCAGCAAGGAAGGGGTCAACACTGAAGCTTTCTTT,CASKEGVNTEAFF
TRBJ1-1,-,TRBV5-4,TRBD1,TGTGCCAGCAGATACAGGGGGATGAACACTGAAGCTTTCTTT,CASRYRGMNTEAFF
TRBJ2-7,-,TRBV19,-,TGTGCCAGTAGTATAGTCGCAGGTACCTACGAGCAGTACTTC,CASSIVAGTYEQYF
TRBJ2-3,-,TRBV7-2,TRBD2,TGTGCCAGCAGCTTAGTAGCTGCGGGACTAGGGACAGATACGCAGTATTTT,CASSLVAAGLGTDTQYF
TRBJ2-2,-,TRBV9,TRBD2,TGTGCCAGCAGCGGGCGGGACTACCTGAACACCGGGGAGCTGTTTTTT,CASSGRDYLNTGELFF
TRBJ1-1,-,TRBV19,-,TGTGCCAGTAGTATAGATTGGACAGCTGAAGCTTTCTTT,CASSIDWTAEAFF
TRBJ1-1,-,TRBV6-4,TRBD1,TGTGCCAGCAGTGTTGACAGGGGAGCTGAAGCTTTCTTT,CASSVDRGAEAFF